Listed here are 20 T cell receptor beta chains from one sample, sequenced in a study of blood T cell repertoires in COVID-19. Profiling relied on immunoSEQ multiplex PCR, and the TCRdb table lists in-frame clones only, not all of them. This table has hundreds of thousands of clones, almost 85% appearing once. The source material was peripheral blood. Every receptor here comes from a man aged 50 to 60 with COVID-19, enrolled during active disease.

The chain has TRBV6-6 and TRBJ1-6; tentatively, D is TRBD1 (5 bases). Germline CDR1 reads MNHNY; CDR2 reads SVGAGI (reference sequence). The CDR3 consists of 13 residues. Trimming cost V 0 bases and J 11 bases, with 8 bases left between them. DNA of the CDR3: TGTGCCAGCAGTTACTCGGGGGGAACACCCCTCCACTTT. Translating gives CASSYSGGTPLHF.

The chain recombines TRBV24-1 with TRBJ1-5; TRBD1 aligns across 8 bases. The CDR3 length is 16 residues. The germline CDR1 and CDR2 sequences are KGHDR and SFDVKD. The ends lost 3 bases at V and 3 bases at J; junction bases unmatched: 6. CDR3: CATSDPGQGVNQPQHF. The CDR3 region has the DNA TGTGCCACCAGTGATCCAGGACAGGGAGTCAATCAGCCCCAGCATTTT.

The rearrangement joins TRBV2 to TRBJ1-5; D remains unclear. The CDR3 runs to 14 residues. V shed 3 bases and J shed 3 bases, with 9 bases lying between them. In germline, CDR1 is SNHLY, CDR2 FYNNEI. The CDR3 loop is CASSDFGLNQPQHF. CDR3 nucleotide sequence: TGTGCCAGCAGTGATTTCGGACTCAATCAGCCCCAGCATTTT.

The chain recombines TRBV7-2 with TRBJ1-5, with D possibly being TRBD1 (5 bases). Between the trimmed V and J ends, which lost 0 bases and 5 bases, there was a span of 8 bases. The germline V gene encodes CDR1 SGHTA and CDR2 FQGNSA. The CDR3 contains 14 residues. The CDR3 DNA follows: TGTGCCAGCAGCTTAGCGGCAGGGCATCAGCCCCAGCATTTT. Translating it yields CASSLAAGHQPQHF. The full variable domain, rest sourced from reference TRBV7-2 and TRBJ1-5, is GAGVSQSPSNKVTEKGKDVELRCDPISGHTALYWYRQSLGQGLEFLIYFQGNSAPDKSGLPSDRFSAERTGGSVSTLTIQRTQQEDSAVYLCASSLAAGHQPQHFGDGTRLSIL.

CDR3 DNA sequence: TGCGCCAGCAGCTTGGACCATCCCCAGAATACGCAGTATTTT. It specifies CASSLDHPQNTQYF. The genes are TRBV5-1 and TRBJ2-3; D gene unclear. V was shortened by 0 bases and J by 7 bases, with 12 bases between the two germline ends. This CDR3 is 14 amino acids long. The germline gives CDR1 SGHRS, CDR2 YFSETQ.

The V and J genes are TRBV7-9 and TRBJ2-7, with 8 positions matching TRBD1. V lost 6 bases, J lost 3 bases, and 7 bases stayed unmatched. CDR3 length: 14 amino acids. Per germline, CDR1 SEHNR and CDR2 FQNEAQ (reference sequence). The CDR3 region is CASRKDRASYEQYF. In nucleotides, the CDR3 is TGTGCCAGCAGAAAGGACAGGGCTAGCTACGAGCAGTACTTC.

The rearrangement joins TRBV2 to TRBJ2-2; possible D gene TRBD1, 5 bases. V lost 7 bases and J 6 bases, leaving 15 bases between the germline ends. CDR1 is SNHLY, CDR2 FYNNEI, per germline. This CDR3 has 14 amino acids. The CDR3 here is CASMGQGNAGELFF. Written as DNA, the CDR3 is TGTGCCAGCATGGGGCAGGGTAACGCCGGGGAGCTGTTTTTT.

The chain recombines TRBV6-5 with TRBJ2-7, with D tentatively TRBD2 (5 bases). CDR1 and CDR2 from the germline V gene are MNHEY and SVGAGI. This CDR3 comprises 14 residues. Trimming shortened V by 4 bases and J by 2 bases, and 12 bases separated the two germline ends. In nucleotides, the CDR3 is TGTGCCAGCAGTTTCGGCGCGGGCCCCTACGAGCAGTACTTC. This sequence encodes CASSFGAGPYEQYF.

The chain links TRBV15 to TRBJ2-2; TRBD2 might be the D (5 bases). Germline V CDR1 and CDR2: LNHNV, YYDKDF (reference sequence). CDR3 size: 15 residues. Trimming shortened V by 1 base and J by 7 bases, and 13 bases separated the two germline ends. CDR3 nucleotides: TGTGCCACCAGCAGAGGGGTAGGGAGTGGCGGGGAGCTGTTTTTT. Its translation is CATSRGVGSGGELFF.

The chain combines TRBV12-3 or TRBV12-4 with TRBJ1-3, with D possibly matching TRBD1 (6 bases). The CDR3 is 13 amino acids. Trimming stripped 9 bases from V and 3 bases from J, with 12 bases between. The CDR3 sequence: CASRGGDGNTIYF. The DNA for the CDR3 is TGTGCCAGTAGGGGGGGCGATGGAAACACCATATATTTT.

The chain combines TRBV9 with TRBJ1-3; 10 bases agree with TRBD1. The CDR3 spans 16 residues. From germline, CDR1 is SGDLS and CDR2 YYNGEE. Trimming at V came to 0 bases and at J to 2 bases, leaving 2 bases not matched to a gene. DNA for the CDR3: TGTGCCAGCAGCGTAGGCGGGACAGGGGCTGGAAACACCATATATTTT. Translating it yields CASSVGGTGAGNTIYF.

This chain uses TRBV6-2 or TRBV6-3 with TRBJ2-7; D is perhaps TRBD1 (5 bases). Germline lookup yields CDR1 MNHEY and CDR2 SVGEGT. The V gene lost 0 bases and the J gene lost 2 bases, with 14 bases spanning the gap. The CDR3 runs to 16 residues. The CDR3 DNA follows: TGTGCCAGCAGTTACTCTGACAGAGCCCATCCCTACGAGCAGTACTTC. Residues: CASSYSDRAHPYEQYF.

CDR3 protein: CASSTRTGGWDEQYF. The CDR3 DNA follows: TGTGCCAGCAGTACTCGGACAGGGGGCTGGGACGAGCAGTACTTC. The gene calls are TRBV28 and TRBJ2-7, with 11 bases that match TRBD1. V shed 5 bases and J 5 bases; nucleotides not matched to a gene: 8. The CDR3 covers 15 residues. CDR1 is MDHEN, CDR2 SYDVKM, per germline.

This clone was recorded once. The chain joins TRBV15 to TRBJ2-7, with 11 bases matching TRBD2. CDR1 is LNHNV, CDR2 YYDKDF, per germline (reference sequence). V lost 0 bases and J lost 5; bases outside the gene matches: 12. This CDR3 has 18 amino acids. The DNA for the CDR3 is TGTGCCACCAGCAGAGATTGGGCCCCTACTAGCGGGGGTGACGAGCAGTACTTC. As protein: CATSRDWAPTSGGDEQYF.

The chain couples TRBV4-1 to TRBJ2-1; TRBD1 is a possible D gene (6 bases). Trimming stripped 4 bases from V and 6 bases from J, with 10 bases between. The CDR3 extends over 13 amino acids. Germline loops: CDR1 MGHRA, CDR2 YSYEKL. The CDR3 sequence: CASSLIQGNEQFF. CDR3 sequence (DNA): TGCGCCAGCAGCCTGATACAGGGCAATGAGCAGTTCTTC.

The chain is built from TRBV28 and TRBJ1-4, with a weak D call TRBD1 (5 bases). Germline values: CDR1 MDHEN, CDR2 SYDVKM. The V and J ends lost 3 bases and 4 bases respectively, with 9 bases between them. The length of the CDR3 is 14 residues. The CDR3 DNA sequence: TGTGCCAGCAGTTTCGACAGATATAATGAAAAACTGTTTTTT. Its translation is CASSFDRYNEKLFF.

To note about this clone: Other DNA sequences in the same sample also yield this CDR3. The chain combines TRBV6-2 or TRBV6-3 with TRBJ2-2; no definite D call. The germline gives CDR1 MNHEY, CDR2 SVGEGT. Deletions cut 2 bases from V and 2 bases from J, with 9 bases between. CDR3 length equals 15 residues. CDR3 coding DNA: TGTGCCAGCAGTTACAGTGGCGGTAACACCGGGGAGCTGTTTTTT. Protein sequence: CASSYSGGNTGELFF.

The chain carries TRBV3-1 (or the pseudogene TRBV3-2) and TRBJ2-5; possibly TRBD1 for D (6 bases). Germline V gene sequence: CDR1 LGHDT, CDR2 YNNKEL (reference sequence). With 1 base removed from V and 7 bases from J, the gap between germline ends came to 16 bases. This CDR3 has 15 residues. Here the CDR3 DNA reads TGTGCCAGCAGCCAAGGAATACAGGGAGTTGGGACCCAGTACTTC. This sequence encodes CASSQGIQGVGTQYF.

The V gene is TRBV5-5, the J gene TRBJ1-2; D perhaps matches TRBD1 (6 bases). V lost 4 bases to trimming and J lost 8 bases, with 18 bases between them. Germline CDR1 reads SGHKS; CDR2 reads YYEKEE (reference sequence). The CDR3 has 14 amino acids. Here the CDR3 reads CASSPNGGLSGYTF. The CDR3 DNA follows: TGTGCCAGCAGCCCGAACGGGGGGCTAAGCGGCTACACCTTC.

A note on this clone: The same CDR3 is also encoded by other DNA sequences in this sample. The V call is TRBV6-5, the J call TRBJ2-7, with 11 bases identical to TRBD1. Trimming at V came to 6 bases and at J to 4 bases, leaving 5 bases not matched to a gene. CDR1 is MNHEY and CDR2 is SVGAGI in the germline V gene. This CDR3 is built from 14 residues. The DNA of the CDR3 is TGTGCCAGCAGCTCCGGGACAGGGGGATACGAGCAGTACTTC. Protein sequence: CASSSGTGGYEQYF.